Listed here are 20 T cell receptor beta chains from one sample, sequenced in a study of cytomegalovirus exposure and HLA in healthy donors. A multiplex PCR was run with 60 Vbeta primers and 13 Jbeta primers. Using immunoSEQ multiplex PCR, the repertoire was profiled, and TCRdb retains in-frame clones only, with some absent. The table lists more than 80,000 clones, about four fifths of them singletons, with 1.6% in the top ten. Sequenced sample: PBMCs. The receptor source for this set is a man aged 50 to 60 in good health and CMV-seronegative.

The V gene is TRBV28, the J gene TRBJ2-3, with 8 bases aligning to TRBD1. Trimming took 4 bases from V and 4 from J; bases not matched to a gene: 7. The CDR3 totals 15 residues. CDR1 is MDHEN, CDR2 SYDVKM, per germline. The CDR3 nucleotides read TGTGCCAGCAGTTCCGCAGGGGGCAAAGCAGATACGCAGTATTTT. Its protein is CASSSAGGKADTQYF.

This sequence joins TRBV5-6 and TRBJ1-3, with D unresolved. CDR1 is SGHDT and CDR2 is YYEEEE in the germline V gene. The V end was cut by 4 bases, the J end by 2 bases, with 13 bases between. The CDR3 loop spans 15 amino acids. This CDR3 is CASSPEGGTGNTIYF. CDR3 sequence (DNA): TGTGCCAGCAGCCCGGAAGGAGGGACTGGAAACACCATATATTTT.

This sequence joins TRBV30 and TRBJ2-2, with D tentatively TRBD2 (6 bases). V was clipped by 6 bases and J by 0 bases, with 11 bases between them. From germline, CDR1 is GTSNPN and CDR2 SVGIG (reference sequence). CDR3 length: 14 residues. The CDR3 region is CACRSGPNTGELFF. CDR3 nucleotides: TGTGCCTGTAGAAGCGGGCCGAACACCGGGGAGCTGTTTTTT.

The chain uses TRBV7-2 and TRBJ2-7, with 8 bases fitting TRBD2. The CDR3 has 14 residues. The V gene end was trimmed by 1 base and the J gene end by 7 bases; junction bases not matched to a gene: 6. Germline values: CDR1 SGHTA, CDR2 FQGNSA. Written as DNA, the CDR3 is TGTGCCAGCAGCTTAGGGGGGACTAGATGGGAGCAGTACGTC. It encodes CASSLGGTRWEQYV.

This sequence joins TRBV5-1 and TRBJ2-1, with 7 bases fitting TRBD1. Germline CDR1 SGHRS, CDR2 YFSETQ. V trimming: 4 bases; J trimming: 0 bases; junction bases outside the gene matches: 7. The CDR3 length is 16 residues. The CDR3 loop is CASSEGTASSYNEQFF. Here the CDR3 DNA reads TGCGCCAGCAGCGAAGGGACAGCCAGCTCCTACAATGAGCAGTTCTTC.

The chain uses TRBV6-5 and TRBJ1-6; D perhaps matches TRBD1 (6 bases). V was cut by 0 bases and J by 7 bases, with 13 bases left in between. The germline V gene encodes CDR1 MNHEY and CDR2 SVGAGI. This CDR3 is built from 16 residues. The DNA for the CDR3 is TGTGCCAGCAGTTACTCCTACAGGGTCGGGAATTCACCCCTCCACTTT. Translated, it gives CASSYSYRVGNSPLHF.

The chain couples TRBV19 to TRBJ1-5; TRBD1 might be the D (6 bases). CDR3 length: 13 residues. Looked up from germline, CDR1 is LNHDA and CDR2 is SQIVND (reference sequence). Deletions cut 5 bases from V and 4 bases from J, with 9 bases between. For the CDR3, the DNA is TGTGCCAGTAGTGGCAGGGGAAATCAGCCCCAGCATTTT. It is translated as CASSGRGNQPQHF.

This chain uses TRBV30 with TRBJ2-7, with a weak D call TRBD2 (7 bases). The CDR3 is 13 amino acids. V was trimmed by 3 bases and J by 6 bases, leaving 15 bases between them. Germline V gene sequence: CDR1 GTSNPN, CDR2 SVGIG (reference sequence). The CDR3 region is CAWSRGGGSEQYF. The CDR3 DNA reads TGTGCCTGGAGCCGGGGAGGGGGGTCCGAGCAGTACTTC.

The genes are TRBV5-6 and TRBJ2-5; D might be TRBD2 (7 bases). The CDR3 has 16 residues. The V and J ends lost 3 bases and 2 bases respectively, with 17 bases between them. Germline V gene data show CDR1 as SGHDT and CDR2 as YYEEEE. CDR3 DNA: TGTGCCAGCAGCTCTCCGGGGAGGGGGAATCAAGAGACCCAGTACTTC. Residues: CASSSPGRGNQETQYF.

The chain uses TRBV6-1 and TRBJ2-7; TRBD1 matches 10 bases. Looked up from germline, CDR1 is MNHNS and CDR2 is SASEGT. With V trimmed by 7 bases and J by 1 base, 7 bases remained unmatched. The CDR3 totals 15 residues. The CDR3 DNA follows: TGTGCCAGCATGGACAGGGGGGGGTGGTCCTACGAGCAGTACTTC. It yields the protein CASMDRGGWSYEQYF.

The chain carries TRBV6-5 and TRBJ2-3, with TRBD1 identical over 8 bases. The CDR3 spans 13 residues. CDR1 and CDR2 (germline): MNHEY, SVGAGI. The V and J ends lost 5 bases and 9 bases, in that order; junction bases with no gene match: 7. CDR3 bases: TGTGCCAGCAGTCCCAGGACAGGGCCAACGCAGTATTTT. Protein: CASSPRTGPTQYF.

In this sample, this clone turned up once. The gene calls are TRBV19 and TRBJ2-1; 9 nucleotides align to TRBD1. CDR1 is LNHDA, CDR2 SQIVND, per germline (reference sequence). CDR3 length: 15 amino acids. V dropped 6 bases and J dropped 6; count of bases not matched to a gene: 9. The CDR3 loop reads CASSSGTGLFNEQFF. CDR3 bases: TGTGCCAGTAGCTCCGGGACAGGGTTATTCAATGAGCAGTTCTTC.

In its sample, this clone was seen a few times. CDR3 DNA sequence: TGTGCCAGCAGGACAGGGCAACGTGGTGAGCAGTTCTTC. Translated: CASRTGQRGEQFF. The chain uses TRBV6-5 and TRBJ2-1; 7 bases are shared with TRBD1. The ends lost 6 bases at V and 9 bases at J; junction bases unmatched: 8. Germline assignment: CDR1 MNHEY and CDR2 SVGAGI. The CDR3 covers 13 residues.

This chain uses TRBV30 with TRBJ1-5; 9 positions agree with TRBD1. The CDR3 has 15 amino acids. Losses at the gene ends were 4 bases for V and 5 bases for J; bases not matched to a gene: 9. CDR1 GTSNPN and CDR2 SVGIG come from the germline V gene (reference sequence). The CDR3 region is CAWNPGQGSDQPQHF. Here the CDR3 DNA reads TGTGCCTGGAACCCGGGACAGGGCAGCGATCAGCCCCAGCATTTT.

This sequence joins TRBV19 and TRBJ2-4; 9 positions match TRBD2. J lost 9 bases, V lost 3 bases, and 0 bases had no gene match. Germline values: CDR1 LNHDA, CDR2 SQIVND (reference sequence). The CDR3 runs to 12 residues. The CDR3 protein is CASSMREGIQYF. In DNA, the CDR3 is TGTGCCAGTAGTATGCGGGAGGGCATTCAGTACTTC. Looking up the rest from reference TRBV19 and TRBJ2-4 gives the full variable domain: DGGITQSPKYLFRKEGQNVTLSCEQNLNHDAMYWYRQDPGQGLRLIYYSQIVNDFQKGDIAEGYSVSREKKESFPLTVTSAQKNPTAFYLCASSMREGIQYFGAGTRLSVL.

The gene calls are TRBV7-8 and TRBJ1-1; D is undetermined. Germline V gene data show CDR1 as SGHVS and CDR2 as FQNEAQ. This CDR3 has 12 residues. V lost 5 bases, J lost 5 bases, and 9 bases lay in between. The CDR3 loop is CASSRRGTEAFF. Written as DNA, the CDR3 is TGTGCCAGCAGCAGACGCGGAACTGAAGCTTTCTTT.

The V and J genes are TRBV28 and TRBJ2-1; the D gene is possibly TRBD2 (5 bases). The V gene lost 8 bases and the J gene lost 5 bases, with 16 bases spanning the gap. Germline V gene sequence: CDR1 MDHEN, CDR2 SYDVKM. The CDR3 is 14 residues long. CDR3 nucleotides: TGTGCCAGCCACTTAAGGAGCGGAAACAATGAGCAGTTCTTC. The encoded protein is CASHLRSGNNEQFF.

The chain links TRBV7-3 to TRBJ2-1; perhaps TRBD1 as D (5 bases). The CDR3 contains 15 residues. Germline CDR1 SGHTA, CDR2 FQGTGA. Trimming removed 0 bases at V and 3 bases at J, with 9 bases between. The CDR3 region has the DNA TGTGCCAGCAGCTTAACTTGGACAAACTACAATGAGCAGTTCTTC. Its protein is CASSLTWTNYNEQFF.

This sequence joins TRBV19 and TRBJ1-5; D is ambiguous. Germline assignment: CDR1 LNHDA and CDR2 SQIVND (reference sequence). V was pared by 7 bases and J by 7 bases, with 35 bases between. The CDR3 totals 20 residues. The CDR3 bases are TGTGCCAGTAAGGCCGGCCCCGCCCTAAGGGAGAGGGCAATGGGACAGCCCCAGCATTTT. Protein sequence: CASKAGPALRERAMGQPQHF.

In this sample, this clone turned up once. This chain connects TRBV4-2 to TRBJ1-1; 8 nucleotides align to TRBD1. Germline assignment: CDR1 LGHNA and CDR2 YNFKEQ. The CDR3 length is 18 residues. Trimming cost V 5 bases and J 0 bases; bases outside gene matches: 14. The DNA of the CDR3 is TGTGCCAGCAGCTTGACCAGGGGGCGAGACACTATGAACACTGAAGCTTTCTTT. Translating gives CASSLTRGRDTMNTEAFF.